This paragraph reports one TCR beta chain. The assay was immunoSEQ multiplex PCR, and TCRdb's table has in-frame clones only and misses some. The repertoire consists of about 33,000 clones, with 78% occurring once and the leading ten covering 30% to 40%. The sample belongs to a study of blood T cell repertoires in COVID-19. CDR1 LNHDA and CDR2 SQIVND come from the germline V gene (reference sequence). V lost 8 bases and J lost 1; bases outside the gene matches: 6. The CDR3 consists of 15 residues. This receptor was taken from a man at least 80 years old with acute or convalescent COVID-19. The chain combines TRBV19 with TRBJ2-3; 10 nucleotides line up with TRBD2. Sequenced sample: peripheral blood. The CDR3 region is CASGRLAGGTDTQYF. CDR3 sequence (DNA): TGTGCCAGTGGGCGTCTAGCGGGGGGCACAGATACGCAGTATTTT.